A selection of T cell receptor beta chains follows, all from one sample in a study of cytomegalovirus exposure and HLA in healthy donors. Produced via immunoSEQ multiplex PCR; TCRdb's table is partial and in-frame only. The data contain about 40,000 clones, about 47% of them seen just once; the ten biggest clones take up 12%. Sequencing used PBMCs. Receptor source: a human donor in good health. Each CDR3 is given with its conserved first and last residue. A D gene is named only where the DNA matches it firmly. Only part of the rows carry a size: once, few, many, or a class if the clone is expanded.

CDR3nt: TGTGCCAGCAGCCCAGGGACAGGAGGGCACGAGCAGTACTTC; CDR3aa: CASSPGTGGHEQYF; j_gene: TRBJ2-7; d_gene: TRBD1; abundance: -; v_gene: TRBV11-3
CDR3nt: TGTGCCAGCAGCCTACTCACTACCGGGGGTGAGCAGTTCTTC; CDR3aa: CASSLLTTGGEQFF; j_gene: TRBJ2-1; d_gene: -; abundance: -; v_gene: TRBV5-6
CDR3nt: TGTGCCAGCAGCGACCACAGGGATTCTGGAAACACCATATATTTT; CDR3aa: CASSDHRDSGNTIYF; j_gene: TRBJ1-3; d_gene: -; abundance: -; v_gene: TRBV7-8
CDR3nt: TGTGCCAGTAGTATACCGCGTTCACCCCTCCACTTT; CDR3aa: CASSIPRSPLHF; j_gene: TRBJ1-6; d_gene: -; abundance: -; v_gene: TRBV19
CDR3nt: TGCGCCAGCAGCTTGGCCCCCGGGGGGAACACTGAAGCTTTCTTT; CDR3aa: CASSLAPGGNTEAFF; j_gene: TRBJ1-1; d_gene: -; abundance: -; v_gene: TRBV5-1
CDR3nt: TGTGCCAGCAGCTTTTCTAGCGGGAGTAGCTACGAGCAGTACTTC; CDR3aa: CASSFSSGSSYEQYF; j_gene: TRBJ2-7; d_gene: TRBD2; abundance: -; v_gene: TRBV5-5
CDR3nt: TGTGCCACGTCCCCAGCAGGGGGGTACGAGCAGTACTTC; CDR3aa: CATSPAGGYEQYF; j_gene: TRBJ2-7; d_gene: -; abundance: few; v_gene: TRBV10-3
CDR3nt: TGTGCCAGCAGTGAAGGACAGGATTTGGGTGAGCAGTACTTC; CDR3aa: CASSEGQDLGEQYF; j_gene: TRBJ2-7; d_gene: -; abundance: -; v_gene: TRBV6-1
CDR3nt: TGTGCCAGCAGCGGGGACAGCTCTGGAAACACCATATATTTT; CDR3aa: CASSGDSSGNTIYF; j_gene: TRBJ1-3; d_gene: TRBD1; abundance: -; v_gene: TRBV9
CDR3nt: TGTGCCAGCAGCTTAGGGAGACAGGGAAGAGATACGCAGTATTTT; CDR3aa: CASSLGRQGRDTQYF; j_gene: TRBJ2-3; d_gene: TRBD1; abundance: -; v_gene: TRBV7-2
CDR3nt: TGTGCCAGCAGCCAAAGGCCAGCGGGAGGGTACAATGAGCAGTTCTTC; CDR3aa: CASSQRPAGGYNEQFF; j_gene: TRBJ2-1; d_gene: TRBD2; abundance: -; v_gene: TRBV7-3
CDR3nt: TGTGCCAGCAGGGCCGGGACAGGGGGTCTTGCCGAGCAGTACTTC; CDR3aa: CASRAGTGGLAEQYF; j_gene: TRBJ2-7; d_gene: TRBD1; abundance: few; v_gene: TRBV5-4
CDR3nt: TGTGCCAGTAGTTTTACCCTTTCGGCCGGGGAGCTGTTTTTT; CDR3aa: CASSFTLSAGELFF; j_gene: TRBJ2-2; d_gene: -; abundance: few; v_gene: TRBV19
CDR3nt: TGCGCCAGCAGCTTGCAGGGGACGAATGGCTACACCTTC; CDR3aa: CASSLQGTNGYTF; j_gene: TRBJ1-2; d_gene: -; abundance: -; v_gene: TRBV5-1
CDR3nt: TGTGCCAGCAGCGTAGCTGACATTCCTGGAAACACCATATATTTT; CDR3aa: CASSVADIPGNTIYF; j_gene: TRBJ1-3; d_gene: -; abundance: -; v_gene: TRBV9
CDR3nt: TGCGCCAGCAGCCAAGATATGGGGAGGCTCGATGGCTACACCTTC; CDR3aa: CASSQDMGRLDGYTF; j_gene: TRBJ1-2; d_gene: -; abundance: -; v_gene: TRBV4-1
CDR3nt: TGTGCCAGCAGTGAAGTACAGGGAAGGGGTGAAGCTTTCTTT; CDR3aa: CASSEVQGRGEAFF; j_gene: TRBJ1-1; d_gene: -; abundance: -; v_gene: TRBV6-1
CDR3nt: TGTGCCAGCAGTTTAAGCGGGTCCTCCCCGAACACTGAAGCTTTCTTT; CDR3aa: CASSLSGSSPNTEAFF; j_gene: TRBJ1-1; d_gene: -; abundance: few; v_gene: TRBV27
CDR3nt: TGTGCCAGCAGCGCCATAGCGGGGGGTCACACCGGGGAGCTGTTTTTT; CDR3aa: CASSAIAGGHTGELFF; j_gene: TRBJ2-2; d_gene: TRBD2; abundance: -; v_gene: TRBV7-6
CDR3nt: TGTGCCAGCAGCTTGACTAGCGGGAGAAAGGGGGGCACAGATACGCAGTATTTT; CDR3aa: CASSLTSGRKGGTDTQYF; j_gene: TRBJ2-3; d_gene: TRBD2; abundance: -; v_gene: TRBV7-3
CDR3nt: TGTGCCAGCAGTGAAGCGGGACTCCAGTACTTC; CDR3aa: CASSEAGLQYF; j_gene: TRBJ2-5; d_gene: -; abundance: -; v_gene: TRBV2
CDR3nt: TGTGCCAGCAGTTCCCGCCTTTTCGGACCCCTCCACTTT; CDR3aa: CASSSRLFGPLHF; j_gene: TRBJ1-6; d_gene: -; abundance: -; v_gene: TRBV27
CDR3nt: TGCGCCAGCAGCTTGGTGCCCGGGAGCTCCTACAATGAGCAGTTCTTC; CDR3aa: CASSLVPGSSYNEQFF; j_gene: TRBJ2-1; d_gene: -; abundance: few; v_gene: TRBV5-1
CDR3nt: TGCAGTGCTCCGGGGAATCGGGAAGCTTTCTTT; CDR3aa: CSAPGNREAFF; j_gene: TRBJ1-1; d_gene: -; abundance: -; v_gene: TRBV20-1
CDR3nt: TGTGCCAGCAGCCCAGCGGGAGTTTCTGAGCAGTTCTTC; CDR3aa: CASSPAGVSEQFF; j_gene: TRBJ2-1; d_gene: TRBD2; abundance: -; v_gene: TRBV7-9
CDR3nt: TGTGCCAGCATGGGGGGGGGCCAGACCCAGTACTTC; CDR3aa: CASMGGGQTQYF; j_gene: TRBJ2-5; d_gene: -; abundance: -; v_gene: TRBV6-1
CDR3nt: TGTGCCAGCAGCCCTTCCTCAACGGAGGCCTACGAGCAGTACTTC; CDR3aa: CASSPSSTEAYEQYF; j_gene: TRBJ2-7; d_gene: -; abundance: -; v_gene: TRBV7-2
CDR3nt: TGTGCCATCAGTGACTGGGAGGGACAGGGGAATGGCTACACCTTC; CDR3aa: CAISDWEGQGNGYTF; j_gene: TRBJ1-2; d_gene: TRBD1; abundance: -; v_gene: TRBV10-3
CDR3nt: TGTGCCAGCAGTCAAACAAGTCAGCCCCAGCATTTT; CDR3aa: CASSQTSQPQHF; j_gene: TRBJ1-5; d_gene: -; abundance: -; v_gene: TRBV28
CDR3nt: TGTGCCAGCAGCTCCCTCCGGGGGGATGAGCAGTTCTTC; CDR3aa: CASSSLRGDEQFF; j_gene: TRBJ2-1; d_gene: TRBD2; abundance: -; v_gene: TRBV5-5
CDR3nt: TGTGCCAGCAGCTCCGGGACAGGTCTCATGAACACTGAAGCTTTCTTT; CDR3aa: CASSSGTGLMNTEAFF; j_gene: TRBJ1-1; d_gene: TRBD1; abundance: -; v_gene: TRBV7-2
CDR3nt: TGTGCCAGCAGCTTACGGCCGACTAGCGGAACAGATACGCAGTATTTT; CDR3aa: CASSLRPTSGTDTQYF; j_gene: TRBJ2-3; d_gene: TRBD2; abundance: -; v_gene: TRBV7-2
CDR3nt: TGTGCCAGCAGCACTGGGACAGGTAATCAGCCCCAGCATTTT; CDR3aa: CASSTGTGNQPQHF; j_gene: TRBJ1-5; d_gene: -; abundance: few; v_gene: TRBV21-1
CDR3nt: TGTGCCAGCAGCCCCGGGACAGTAGACATTCAGTACTTC; CDR3aa: CASSPGTVDIQYF; j_gene: TRBJ2-4; d_gene: TRBD1; abundance: -; v_gene: TRBV27
CDR3nt: TGCAGCGTTTCACCTAGCGGGAGGGCGTCCTACGAGCAGTACTTC; CDR3aa: CSVSPSGRASYEQYF; j_gene: TRBJ2-7; d_gene: TRBD2; abundance: -; v_gene: TRBV29-1
CDR3nt: TGTGCCAGCAGTCCCGGGACTAGCGGCCTCTACGAGCAGTACTTC; CDR3aa: CASSPGTSGLYEQYF; j_gene: TRBJ2-7; d_gene: TRBD2; abundance: -; v_gene: TRBV7-2
CDR3nt: TGCGCCAGCAGCTCCCGACAGGGTCACCAGGTGGGTAAAAAACTGTTTTTT; CDR3aa: CASSSRQGHQVGKKLFF; j_gene: TRBJ1-4; d_gene: TRBD1; abundance: few; v_gene: TRBV5-1
CDR3nt: TGTGCCAGCAGCTCATCCGGGACACCAACCACGCGACTAGCCAAAAACATTCAGTACTTC; CDR3aa: CASSSSGTPTTRLAKNIQYF; j_gene: TRBJ2-4; d_gene: -; abundance: -; v_gene: TRBV7-8
CDR3nt: TGTGCCAGCAGTCGACAGTTTAGGTCCTACAATGAGCAGTTCTTC; CDR3aa: CASSRQFRSYNEQFF; j_gene: TRBJ2-1; d_gene: -; abundance: few; v_gene: TRBV6-5
CDR3nt: TGTGCCAGCAGCTCCTTAACAGGGGGCAGCGACGAGCAGTACTTC; CDR3aa: CASSSLTGGSDEQYF; j_gene: TRBJ2-7; d_gene: TRBD1; abundance: -; v_gene: TRBV5-6
CDR3nt: TGTGCCAGCAGTTACTCGCAACTAGCGGGGTGGGAGACCCAGTACTTC; CDR3aa: CASSYSQLAGWETQYF; j_gene: TRBJ2-5; d_gene: TRBD2; abundance: few; v_gene: TRBV6-5
CDR3nt: TGTGCCAGCAGGGAGGGGGGGAACTATGGCTACACCTTC; CDR3aa: CASREGGNYGYTF; j_gene: TRBJ1-2; d_gene: -; abundance: few; v_gene: TRBV27